The rows below give T cell receptor beta chains drawn from one sample of a study of T cells in Graves' hyperthyroidism and ophthalmopathy. A single record per CDR3 protein comes from TCRdb applying MiXCR to the multiplex PCR reads. This sample carries about 270,000 distinct CDR3 sequences, 15% of them seen once, and the ten largest clones take about 33%. The sequenced sample was blood. The receptor source for this set is a woman aged 50 to 65 with Graves' hyperthyroidism that later progressed to Graves' ophthalmopathy. Both conserved end residues are part of each CDR3. D genes are given only for firm matches. Only some rows state a clone size, as once, few, many or a class for expanded clones.

j_call | v_call | clone_size | d_call | cdr3_nt | cdr3_aa
TRBJ1-4 | TRBV10-3 | few | . | TGTGCCATCAGTGAGATGGACAGAAAAAATGAAAAACTGTTTTTT | CAISEMDRKNEKLFF
TRBJ2-7 | TRBV2 | many | . | TGTGCCAGCAGTCAAGACCACTACGAGCAGTACTTC | CASSQDHYEQYF
TRBJ2-1 | TRBV6-2/TRBV6-3 | . | TRBD2 | TGTGCCGGCAGTCGGACTAGCGGTTCCTACAATGAGCAGTTCTTC | CAGSRTSGSYNEQFF
TRBJ1-1 | TRBV5-1 | many | . | TGCGCCAGCAGCTTGCCCAGAAGTGGAATGAACACTGAAGCTTTCTTT | CASSLPRSGMNTEAFF
TRBJ1-5 | TRBV7-8 | many | TRBD1 | TGTGCCAGCAGTCCCCCACCCCCGGGACAGGGGATCGGATTGGGTTGGCCCCAGCATTTT | CASSPPPPGQGIGLGWPQHF
TRBJ2-7 | TRBV6-1 | many | TRBD2 | TGTGCCAGCAGCCGAGGACTAGCGGGGCCCGGGGCCCCGCCCTACGAGCAGTACTTC | CASSRGLAGPGAPPYEQYF
TRBJ2-1 | TRBV3-1 | many | TRBD2 | TGTGCCAGCAGCCACCGGACTAGCGGGAGGGAGCAGTTCTTC | CASSHRTSGREQFF
TRBJ2-7 | TRBV28 | medium-sized | TRBD1 | TGTGCCAGCAGCTGGGGGGACAGGTTAGAGCAGTACTTC | CASSWGDRLEQYF
TRBJ2-5 | TRBV2 | many | . | TGTGCCAGCAGTGAAGCCCGAGGACAGTCCCAAGAGACCCAGTACTTC | CASSEARGQSQETQYF
TRBJ2-1 | TRBV20-1 | . | TRBD2 | TGCAGTGCTAGAGATGGGACTAGCGGACGTGGGCAGTTCTTC | CSARDGTSGRGQFF
TRBJ1-2 | TRBV30 | . | . | TGTGCCTGGAGTGTCGGGCAGGGGAGCTATGGCTACACCTTC | CAWSVGQGSYGYTF
TRBJ2-1 | TRBV6-1 | many | TRBD1 | TGTGCCAGCAGTCAGCAGGGGGCCAGGCTGAATGAGCAGTTCTTC | CASSQQGARLNEQFF
TRBJ2-1 | TRBV2 | many | . | TGTGCCAGCAGTGTTGAGGCCTACAATGAGCAGTTCTTC | CASSVEAYNEQFF
TRBJ2-3 | TRBV7-3 | many | . | TGTGCCAGCAGCACGGTCGGGGGGCAAGATACGCAGTATTTT | CASSTVGGQDTQYF
TRBJ1-1 | TRBV5-4 | many | . | TGTGCCAGCAGCTTGCACCAGGGGATGGACACTGAAGCTTTCTTT | CASSLHQGMDTEAFF
TRBJ1-1 | TRBV12-3/TRBV12-4 | many | . | TGTGCCAGCAGCCCTATAAACACTGAAGCTTTCTTT | CASSPINTEAFF
TRBJ1-5 | TRBV4-1 | . | TRBD1 | TGCGCCAGCAGCCATCCCGCCGGGACAGGCGCGGCAAATCAGCCCCAGCATTTT | CASSHPAGTGAANQPQHF
TRBJ1-1 | TRBV2 | . | . | TGTGCCAGCACCGAGGACAGTAGGACTGAAGCTTTCTTT | CASTEDSRTEAFF
TRBJ1-2 | TRBV20-1 | many | . | TGCAGTGCTAGACAGCCACACTATGGCTACACCTTC | CSARQPHYGYTF
TRBJ2-2 | TRBV11-2 | many | TRBD2 | TGTGCCAGCAGCTTAGAGGGACTAGCGGGAGGGCCTCGCACCGGGGAGCTGTTTTTT | CASSLEGLAGGPRTGELFF
TRBJ2-7 | TRBV11-2 | . | TRBD1 | TGTGCCAGCAGCTTTTATTCGGGGACAGGGGGCTACGAGCAGTACTTC | CASSFYSGTGGYEQYF
TRBJ1-5 | TRBV7-9 | many | . | TGTGCCAGCAGCCGAGACAGAAATCAGCCCCAGCATTTT | CASSRDRNQPQHF
TRBJ2-1 | TRBV2 | many | . | TGTGCCAGCGCGTACAATGAGCAGTTCTTC | CASAYNEQFF
TRBJ1-2 | TRBV20-1 | many | . | TGCAGTGCTAGAGTGCCCGGGAGTGCAGTAGCTGGCTACACCTTC | CSARVPGSAVAGYTF
TRBJ1-1 | TRBV19 | . | . | TGTGCCAGTAGTATACGGGGGGTGAACGGTGAAGCTTTCTTT | CASSIRGVNGEAFF
TRBJ2-7 | TRBV11-1 | many | . | TGTGCCAGCAGCCCCGGGGCTGGGGAGCAGTACTTC | CASSPGAGEQYF
TRBJ2-7 | TRBV6-1 | many | TRBD1 | TGTGCCAGCAGTGAAATTGGTTGGGACAGCTCCTACGAGCAGTACTTC | CASSEIGWDSSYEQYF
TRBJ1-2 | TRBV2 | many | TRBD1 | TGTGCCAGCAGTGGGGTAGGGGGACAGGTGTATGGCTACACCTTC | CASSGVGGQVYGYTF
TRBJ2-5 | TRBV12-3/TRBV12-4 | . | . | TGTGCCAGCAGTCGCACTAGCACCAGAGGGACCCAGTACTTC | CASSRTSTRGTQYF
TRBJ2-1 | TRBV5-1 | many | . | TGCGCCAGCAGCTTGGGAAGTACCGAGCAGTTCTTC | CASSLGSTEQFF
TRBJ2-3 | TRBV6-1 | many | . | TGTGCCAGCAGTGAAACCCGAAGTGTTCAGACGCAGTATTTT | CASSETRSVQTQYF
TRBJ2-5 | TRBV9 | many | TRBD2 | TGTGCCAGCAGCTTCAGCGGGAGCGTCCAAGAGACCCAGTACTTC | CASSFSGSVQETQYF
TRBJ2-5 | TRBV28 | . | TRBD2 | TGTGCCAGCGGCCGCTTTGGGGGGGGGCAAGAGACCCAGTACTTC | CASGRFGGGQETQYF
TRBJ1-6 | TRBV20-1 | . | . | TGCAGTGCTAGTCGCGCAGGGCCTAATTCACCCCTCCACTTT | CSASRAGPNSPLHF
TRBJ2-3 | TRBV6-1 | many | . | TGTGCCAGCAGCCCCACTGCGGGCACAGATACGCAGTATTTT | CASSPTAGTDTQYF
TRBJ2-5 | TRBV18 | many | TRBD1 | TGTGCCAGCTCACCGGGACAGGGCACAGAGACCCAGTACTTC | CASSPGQGTETQYF
TRBJ2-4 | TRBV28 | many | TRBD2 | TGTGCCAGCAGCCCAACCCGACTAGCGGTAGCCAAAAACATTCAGTACTTC | CASSPTRLAVAKNIQYF
TRBJ2-2 | TRBV10-3 | . | TRBD1 | TGTGCCACGACAGGGGCGAACACCGGGGAGCTGTTTTTT | CATTGANTGELFF
TRBJ2-3 | TRBV18 | few | . | TGTGCCAGCTCACCCGCCGGACCAAGGGCCACAGATACGCAGTATTTT | CASSPAGPRATDTQYF
TRBJ2-5 | TRBV5-1 | many | . | TGCGCCAGCAGCCTGGGGGACACAGTGGGTGAGACCCAGTACTTC | CASSLGDTVGETQYF
TRBJ1-2 | TRBV6-2/TRBV6-3 | . | TRBD1 | TGTGCCGGCACTCCTACCGGGACAGGGGTAATCTATGGCTACACCTTC | CAGTPTGTGVIYGYTF
TRBJ2-2 | TRBV5-1 | many | . | TGCGCCAGCAGCTTCGGAGGGGGCACCGGGGAGCTGTTTTTT | CASSFGGGTGELFF
TRBJ2-3 | TRBV7-2 | many | . | TGTGCCAGCAGCTTCGGCGCGGAGCACACAGATACGCAGTATTTT | CASSFGAEHTDTQYF